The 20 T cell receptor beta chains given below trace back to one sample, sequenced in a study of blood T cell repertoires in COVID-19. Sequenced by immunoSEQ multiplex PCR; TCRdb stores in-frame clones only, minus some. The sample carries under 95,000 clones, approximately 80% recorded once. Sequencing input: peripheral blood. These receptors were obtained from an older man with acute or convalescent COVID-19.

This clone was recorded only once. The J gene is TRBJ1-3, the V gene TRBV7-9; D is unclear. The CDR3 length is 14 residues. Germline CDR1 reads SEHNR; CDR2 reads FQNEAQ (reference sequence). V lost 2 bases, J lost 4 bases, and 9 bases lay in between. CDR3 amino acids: CASSLSSSGNTIYF. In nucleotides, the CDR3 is TGTGCCAGCAGCTTAAGTTCGAGCGGAAACACCATATATTTT. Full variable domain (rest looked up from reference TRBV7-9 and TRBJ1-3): DTGVSQNPRHKITKRGQNVTFRCDPISEHNRLYWYRQTLGQGPEFLTYFQNEAQLEKSRLLSDRFSAERPKGSFSTLEIQRTEQGDSAMYLCASSLSSSGNTIYFGEGSWLTVV.

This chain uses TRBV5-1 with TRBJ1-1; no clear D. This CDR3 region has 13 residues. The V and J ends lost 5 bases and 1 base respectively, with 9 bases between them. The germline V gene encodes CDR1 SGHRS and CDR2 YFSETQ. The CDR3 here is CASRPGANTEAFF. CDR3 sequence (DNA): TGCGCCAGCAGGCCCGGAGCGAACACTGAAGCTTTCTTT.

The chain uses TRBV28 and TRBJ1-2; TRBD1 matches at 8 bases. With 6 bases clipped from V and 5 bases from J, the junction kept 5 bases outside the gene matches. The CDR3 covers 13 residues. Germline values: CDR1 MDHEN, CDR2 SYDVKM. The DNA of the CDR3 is TGTGCCAGCAGATCGGGACAGGAATATGGCTACACCTTC. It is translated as CASRSGQEYGYTF.

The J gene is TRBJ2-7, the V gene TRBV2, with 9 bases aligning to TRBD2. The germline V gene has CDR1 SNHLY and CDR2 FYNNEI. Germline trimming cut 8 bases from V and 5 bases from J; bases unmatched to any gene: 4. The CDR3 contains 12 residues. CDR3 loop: CASWLAGHEQYF. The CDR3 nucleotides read TGTGCCAGCTGGCTAGCGGGGCACGAGCAGTACTTC.

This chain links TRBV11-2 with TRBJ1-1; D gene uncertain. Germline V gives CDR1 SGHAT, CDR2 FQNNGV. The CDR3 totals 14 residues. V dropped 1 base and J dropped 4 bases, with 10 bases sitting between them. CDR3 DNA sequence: TGTGCCAGCAGCTTAGTTGTCCAGGTCACTGAAGCTTTCTTT. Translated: CASSLVVQVTEAFF. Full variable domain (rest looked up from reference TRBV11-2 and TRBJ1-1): EAGVAQSPRYKIIEKRQSVAFWCNPISGHATLYWYQQILGQGPKLLIQFQNNGVVDDSQLPKDRFSAERLKGVDSTLKIQPAKLEDSAVYLCASSLVVQVTEAFFGQGTRLTVV.

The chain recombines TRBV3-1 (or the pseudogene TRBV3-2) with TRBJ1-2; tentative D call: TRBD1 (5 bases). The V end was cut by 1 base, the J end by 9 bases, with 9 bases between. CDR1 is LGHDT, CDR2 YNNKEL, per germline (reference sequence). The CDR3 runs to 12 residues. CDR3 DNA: TGTGCCAGCAGCCAAGGGGGCGCAAGCTACACCTTC. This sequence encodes CASSQGGASYTF.

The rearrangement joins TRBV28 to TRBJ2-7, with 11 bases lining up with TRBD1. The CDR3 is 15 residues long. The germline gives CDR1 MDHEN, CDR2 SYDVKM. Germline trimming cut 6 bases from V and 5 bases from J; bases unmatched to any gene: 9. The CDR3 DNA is TGTGCCAGCAGCCCACGAGGACAGGGGGCCCACGAGCAGTACTTC. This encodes CASSPRGQGAHEQYF.

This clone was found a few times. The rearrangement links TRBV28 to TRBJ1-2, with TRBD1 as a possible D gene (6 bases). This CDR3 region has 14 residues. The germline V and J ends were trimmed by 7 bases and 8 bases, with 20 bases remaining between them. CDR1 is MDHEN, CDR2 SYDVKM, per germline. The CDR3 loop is CASTPAGVLGGYTF. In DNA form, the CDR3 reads TGTGCCAGCACCCCGGCAGGGGTACTTGGGGGCTACACCTTC.

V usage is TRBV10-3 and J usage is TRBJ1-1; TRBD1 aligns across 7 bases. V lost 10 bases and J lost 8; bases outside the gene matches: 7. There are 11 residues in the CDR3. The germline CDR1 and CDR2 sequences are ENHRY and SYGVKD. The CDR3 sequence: CASDRENEAFF. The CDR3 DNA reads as TGTGCCAGCGACAGGGAAAACGAAGCTTTCTTT.

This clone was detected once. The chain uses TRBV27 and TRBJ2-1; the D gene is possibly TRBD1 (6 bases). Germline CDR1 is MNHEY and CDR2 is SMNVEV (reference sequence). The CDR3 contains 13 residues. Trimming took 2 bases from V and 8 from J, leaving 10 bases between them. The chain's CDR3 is CASSLMGAHEQFF. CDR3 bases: TGTGCCAGCAGTTTAATGGGGGCCCATGAGCAGTTCTTC.

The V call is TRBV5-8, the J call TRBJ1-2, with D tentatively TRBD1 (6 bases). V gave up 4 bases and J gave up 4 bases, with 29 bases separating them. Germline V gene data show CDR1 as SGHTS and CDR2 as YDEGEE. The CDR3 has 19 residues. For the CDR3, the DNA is TGTGCCAGCAGCATCGGGACACGAGGCAACCTACTGTTTGGCTATGGCTACACCTTC. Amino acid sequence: CASSIGTRGNLLFGYGYTF.

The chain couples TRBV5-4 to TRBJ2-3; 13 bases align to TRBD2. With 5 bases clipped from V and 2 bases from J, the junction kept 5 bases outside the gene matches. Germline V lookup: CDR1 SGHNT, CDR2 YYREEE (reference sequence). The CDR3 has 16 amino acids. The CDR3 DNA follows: TGTGCCAGCAGGGCTACTAGCGGGGGGGCCACAGATACGCAGTATTTT. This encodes CASRATSGGATDTQYF.

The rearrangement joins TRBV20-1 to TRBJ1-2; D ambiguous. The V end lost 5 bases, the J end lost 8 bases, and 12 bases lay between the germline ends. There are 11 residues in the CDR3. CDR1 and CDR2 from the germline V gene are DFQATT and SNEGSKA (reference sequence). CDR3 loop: CSAPGRLGYTF. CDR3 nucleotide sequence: TGCAGTGCTCCAGGCCGGCTCGGCTACACCTTC.

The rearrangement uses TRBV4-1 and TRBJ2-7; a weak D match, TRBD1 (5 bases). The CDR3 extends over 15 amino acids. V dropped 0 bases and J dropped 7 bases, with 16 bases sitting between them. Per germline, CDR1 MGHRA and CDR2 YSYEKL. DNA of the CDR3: TGCGCCAGCAGCCAAGAAGACAGCCTGGGCGTGGAGCAGTACTTC. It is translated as CASSQEDSLGVEQYF.

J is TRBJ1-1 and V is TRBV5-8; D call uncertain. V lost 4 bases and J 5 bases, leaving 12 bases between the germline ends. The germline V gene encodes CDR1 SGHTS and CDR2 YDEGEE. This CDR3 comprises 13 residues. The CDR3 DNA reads TGTGCCAGCAGCCCCCGGGGTGGGACTGAAGCTTTCTTT. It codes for CASSPRGGTEAFF.

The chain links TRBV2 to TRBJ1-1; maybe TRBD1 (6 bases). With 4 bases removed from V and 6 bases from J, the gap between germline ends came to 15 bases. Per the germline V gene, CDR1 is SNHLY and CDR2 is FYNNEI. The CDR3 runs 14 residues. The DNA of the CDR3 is TGTGCCAGCAGTGGTCTAGGGGGTAGAGCTGAAGCTTTCTTT. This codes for CASSGLGGRAEAFF. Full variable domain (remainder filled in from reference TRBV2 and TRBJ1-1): EPEVTQTPSHQVTQMGQEVILRCVPISNHLYFYWYRQILGQKVEFLVSFYNNEISEKSEIFDDQFSVERPDGSNFTLKIRSTKLEDSAMYFCASSGLGGRAEAFFGQGTRLTVV.

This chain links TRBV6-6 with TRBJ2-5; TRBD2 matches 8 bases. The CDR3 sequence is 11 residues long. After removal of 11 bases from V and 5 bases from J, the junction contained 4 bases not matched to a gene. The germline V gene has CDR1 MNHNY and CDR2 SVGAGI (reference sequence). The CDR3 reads CASGGAETQYF. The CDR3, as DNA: TGTGCCTCGGGGGGGGCGGAGACCCAGTACTTC.

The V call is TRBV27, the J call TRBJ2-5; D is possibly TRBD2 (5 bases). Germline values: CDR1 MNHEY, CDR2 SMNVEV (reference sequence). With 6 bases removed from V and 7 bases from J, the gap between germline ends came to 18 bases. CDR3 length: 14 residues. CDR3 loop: CASSRRTDGVTQYF. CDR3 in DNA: TGTGCCAGCAGCCGACGGACTGACGGGGTGACCCAGTACTTC.

Here the CDR3 reads CAISESGGKTEAFF. DNA of the CDR3: TGTGCCATCAGTGAGTCGGGGGGGAAGACTGAAGCTTTCTTT. This chain links TRBV10-3 with TRBJ1-1; D perhaps matches TRBD1 (5 bases). Between the trimmed V and J ends, which lost 0 bases and 5 bases, there was a span of 10 bases. Looked up from germline, CDR1 is ENHRY and CDR2 is SYGVKD. The CDR3 contains 14 residues.

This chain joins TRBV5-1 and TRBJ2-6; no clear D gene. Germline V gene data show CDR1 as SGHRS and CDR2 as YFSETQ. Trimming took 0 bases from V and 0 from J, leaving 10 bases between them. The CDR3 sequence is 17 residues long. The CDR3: CASSLVQFGSGANVLTF. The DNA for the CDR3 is TGCGCCAGCAGCTTGGTACAGTTCGGCTCTGGGGCCAACGTCCTGACTTTC.